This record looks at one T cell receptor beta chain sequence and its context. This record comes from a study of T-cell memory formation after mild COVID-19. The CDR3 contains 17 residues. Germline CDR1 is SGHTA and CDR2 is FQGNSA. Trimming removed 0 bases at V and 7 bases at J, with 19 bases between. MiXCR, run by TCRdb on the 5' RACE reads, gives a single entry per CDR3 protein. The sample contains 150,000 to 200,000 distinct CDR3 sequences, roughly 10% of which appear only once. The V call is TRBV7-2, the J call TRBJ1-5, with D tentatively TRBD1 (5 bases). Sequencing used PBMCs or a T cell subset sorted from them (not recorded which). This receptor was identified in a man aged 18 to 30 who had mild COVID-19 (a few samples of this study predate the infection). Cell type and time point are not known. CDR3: CASSLAGGRGVKQPQHF. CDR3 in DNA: TGTGCCAGCAGCTTAGCCGGGGGGAGGGGAGTTAAGCAGCCCCAGCATTTT.